This T cell receptor (beta chain) emerged from a study of regulatory T cells in long-lasting Graves disease. Study results and limitations: Accuracy may have been reduced by the small sample size.

Germline assignment: CDR1 SGHTS and CDR2 YDEGEE. CDR3 size: 11 residues. The germline V and J ends were trimmed by 1 base and 14 bases, with 10 bases remaining between them. This clonotype was recorded a few times. Its specificity is unknown. Assembly of TCR beta libraries relied on iRepertoire HTBI primers together with Arm-PCR of CDR3 regions. TCRdb ran MiXCR on the multiplex PCR reads and lists one entry per CDR3 protein. The sample carries about 290,000 distinct CDR3 sequences, roughly a fifth recorded once. Time point noted: persistent/refractory GD, antithyroid drugs over 5 years with positive TRAb. Generation of the TCR library employed RNA extracted from PBMCs. Doctors identified Graves' disease using the American Thyroid Association guidelines. The authors drew approximately 9 milliliters of peripheral blood into EDTA tubes.

This clonotype was sampled from a female donor with Graves disease. The sequences come from peripheral blood mononuclear cells (PBMCs), collected when the disease was refractory, from a patient treated with antithyroid drugs. The V gene is TRBV5-8, the J gene TRBJ2-4; D gene ambiguous. CDR3: CASSLPDREYF. In nucleotides, the CDR3 is TGTGCCAGCAGCTTGCCGGACCGTGAGTACTTC.